Following are 2 T cell receptor beta chains from one sample sequenced in a study of cytomegalovirus exposure and HLA in healthy donors. The PCR contained 60 Vbeta and 13 Jbeta primers. Generated by immunoSEQ multiplex PCR, the TCRdb table keeps only in-frame clones and is missing some. Here the sample spans some 190,000 clones, over 60% being singletons. The sample taken for sequencing was PBMCs. These receptors all come from a woman aged 25 to 45 in good health and CMV-seropositive.

The genes are TRBV28 and TRBJ1-5, with no clear D. V was trimmed by 2 bases and J by 0 bases, leaving 8 bases between them. In germline, CDR1 is MDHEN, CDR2 SYDVKM. The CDR3 sequence is 15 residues long. For the CDR3, the DNA is TGTGCCAGCAGTTTAATCCGGGGTAGCAATCAGCCCCAGCATTTT. As protein: CASSLIRGSNQPQHF.

This sequence joins TRBV2 and TRBJ2-6, with D maybe TRBD2 (5 bases). Germline CDR1 and CDR2: SNHLY and FYNNEI. Trimming stripped 7 bases from V and 0 bases from J, with 16 bases between. The length of the CDR3 is 17 residues. CDR3 sequence (DNA): TGTGCCAGCACCCTAGCAAACCCCCTCTCTGGGGCCAACGTCCTGACTTTC. Encoded protein: CASTLANPLSGANVLTF.